These 18 T cell receptor beta chains came from one sample sequenced in a study of cytomegalovirus exposure and HLA in healthy donors (TCRdb year 2017). Libraries were made using the immunoSEQ multiplex PCR assay. A mixture of 60 forward primers for TCR Vbeta segments and 13 reverse primers for TCR Jbeta segments was used in the multiplex PCR. TCRdb holds this immuneACCESS table with in-frame rearrangements only. Some clones are missing; in checked studies, unresolved V genes explain under half, and the rest has no known cause. This sample holds 100,000 to 150,000 clones; roughly a tenth were observed only once. The leading ten clones occupy around 4.6% of the sample. Sequenced input: PBMCs. These receptors came from a woman between 18 and 29 years old in good health and CMV-seropositive.

This rearrangement joins TRBV6-1 to TRBJ1-2; no clear D gene. The CDR3 contains 12 residues. Trimming left V 5 bases short and J 1 base short, with 5 bases between. CDR1 and CDR2 (germline): MNHNS, SASEGT. The CDR3 sequence is CASSLLNYGYTF. The CDR3 nucleotides are TGTGCCAGCAGTCTCCTTAACTATGGCTACACCTTC.

In this sample, this clone turned up a few times. This chain links TRBV6-6 with TRBJ1-2, with 8 nucleotides matching TRBD1. Germline V gives CDR1 MNHNY, CDR2 SVGAGI (reference sequence). The CDR3 has 16 residues. With V trimmed by 4 bases and J by 0 bases, 7 bases remained unmatched. The CDR3 region has the DNA TGTGCCAGCAGTTTAAATCGGGACAGGTCTAACTATGGCTACACCTTC. It encodes CASSLNRDRSNYGYTF.

Only one count was recorded for this clone. The genes are TRBV4-2 and TRBJ2-1; D unresolved. This CDR3 spans 13 amino acids. V gave up 3 bases and J gave up 9 bases, with 12 bases separating them. Looked up from germline, CDR1 is LGHNA and CDR2 is YNFKEQ. The CDR3 region is CASSHETWVEQFF. The CDR3 DNA reads as TGTGCCAGCAGCCACGAGACTTGGGTTGAGCAGTTCTTC.

This clone occurred a few times. V usage is TRBV6-1 and J usage is TRBJ1-2; tentatively, D is TRBD1 (6 bases). Looked up from germline, CDR1 is MNHNS and CDR2 is SASEGT. The CDR3 covers 15 residues. V lost 6 bases, J lost 3 bases, and 17 bases lay in between. The CDR3 DNA reads as TGTGCCAGCAGAGGAGCCGGGACAAAAGACTATGGCTACACCTTC. Its translation: CASRGAGTKDYGYTF.

The chain couples TRBV7-3 to TRBJ1-1; no firm D call. Between the trimmed V and J ends, which lost 5 bases and 7 bases, there was a span of 14 bases. Germline loops: CDR1 SGHTA, CDR2 FQGTGA. The CDR3 length is 13 residues. The CDR3 loop is CASSPQDFSEAFF. In DNA form, the CDR3 reads TGTGCCAGCAGCCCGCAGGATTTCAGTGAAGCTTTCTTT.

There are a few counts of this clone. This chain connects TRBV19 to TRBJ2-7; D may be TRBD2 (6 bases). Germline V lookup: CDR1 LNHDA, CDR2 SQIVND (reference sequence). The V and J ends lost 5 bases and 2 bases respectively, with 13 bases between them. The CDR3 length is 14 residues. CDR3 in amino acids: CASSFGSGAYEQYF. CDR3 nucleotide sequence: TGTGCCAGTAGTTTTGGTAGCGGTGCCTACGAGCAGTACTTC.

This clone was recorded a few times. The V and J genes are TRBV28 and TRBJ1-1; D gene uncertain. Germline CDR1 is MDHEN and CDR2 is SYDVKM. The germline V and J ends were trimmed by 2 bases and 4 bases, with 8 bases remaining between them. The CDR3 has 13 amino acids. As DNA, the CDR3 is TGTGCCAGCAGTTTAGTCGGGAGCACTGAAGCTTTCTTT. This gives the protein CASSLVGSTEAFF. Looking up the rest from reference TRBV28 and TRBJ1-1 gives the full variable domain: DVKVTQSSRYLVKRTGEKVFLECVQDMDHENMFWYRQDPGLGLRLIYFSYDVKMKEKGDIPEGYSVSREKKERFSLILESASTNQTSMYLCASSLVGSTEAFFGQGTRLTVV.

The table lists this clone with a few counts. The chain couples TRBV28 to TRBJ1-4; 7 bases align to TRBD1. V lost 2 bases, J lost 8 bases, and 5 bases stayed unmatched. The germline CDR1 and CDR2 sequences are MDHEN and SYDVKM. This CDR3 is built from 14 residues. The CDR3 loop is CASSLMRGLEKLFF. DNA for the CDR3: TGTGCCAGCAGTTTAATGAGGGGGCTAGAAAAACTGTTTTTT.

The chain couples TRBV27 to TRBJ2-1; D is unclear. The CDR3 totals 13 residues. Germline V gives CDR1 MNHEY, CDR2 SMNVEV (reference sequence). Trimming took off 6 bases at V and 9 bases at J, with 15 bases between the two ends. The CDR3 DNA is TGTGCCAGCAGCCCCGCGTCCTTCCCTGAGCAGTTCTTC. This gives the protein CASSPASFPEQFF.

The CDR3 spells CASSLGQGGYGYTF. The CDR3 DNA sequence: TGTGCCAGCAGTCTGGGACAGGGGGGGTATGGCTACACCTTC. This rearrangement joins TRBV6-1 to TRBJ1-2; TRBD1 matches at 11 bases. The CDR3 totals 14 residues. Germline V CDR1 and CDR2: MNHNS, SASEGT. The V and J ends lost 5 bases and 5 bases, in that order; junction bases with no gene match: 4.

Only a few counts were recorded for this clone. The genes are TRBV28 and TRBJ1-4, with D possibly being TRBD1 (6 bases). The CDR3 loop spans 14 amino acids. Germline CDR1 and CDR2: MDHEN and SYDVKM. Trimming took off 5 bases at V and 4 bases at J, with 11 bases between the two ends. This chain's CDR3 is CASSPGHLNEKLFF. In nucleotides, the CDR3 is TGTGCCAGCAGTCCGGGACATCTTAATGAAAAACTGTTTTTT.

This clone was seen a few times. V is TRBV18 and J is TRBJ2-1; D ambiguous. CDR1 and CDR2 from the germline V gene are KGHSH and LQKENI. Trimming removed 8 bases at V and 3 bases at J, with 20 bases between. The CDR3 spans 16 residues. The CDR3 region is CASDLSFRANYNEQFF. CDR3 in DNA: TGTGCCAGCGACCTATCCTTTCGAGCGAACTACAATGAGCAGTTCTTC. Looking up the rest from reference TRBV18 and TRBJ2-1 gives the full variable domain: NAGVMQNPRHLVRRRGQEARLRCSPMKGHSHVYWYRQLPEEGLKFMVYLQKENIIDESGMPKERFSAEFPKEGPSILRIQQVVRGDSAAYFCASDLSFRANYNEQFFGPGTRLTVL.

The genes are TRBV5-6 and TRBJ1-3; tentative D call: TRBD1 (6 bases). V lost 0 bases to trimming and J lost 2 bases, with 9 bases between them. Germline lookup yields CDR1 SGHDT and CDR2 YYEEEE. This CDR3 contains 15 residues. In nucleotides, the CDR3 is TGTGCCAGCAGCTTGGTGGGGGCCCCTGGAAACACCATATATTTT. Translated, it gives CASSLVGAPGNTIYF.

The V call is TRBV6-6, the J call TRBJ2-3; D is ambiguous. CDR1 and CDR2 from the germline V gene are MNHNY and SVGAGI (reference sequence). This CDR3 has 15 residues. V dropped 6 bases and J dropped 1 base, with 14 bases sitting between them. CDR3 residues: CASSHQKAGTDTQYF. CDR3 nucleotide sequence: TGTGCCAGCAGCCACCAAAAGGCGGGCACAGATACGCAGTATTTT.

This chain joins TRBV2 and TRBJ1-2; maybe TRBD1 (6 bases). The CDR3 runs 13 residues. V was trimmed by 7 bases and J by 1 base, leaving 10 bases between them. The germline V gene has CDR1 SNHLY and CDR2 FYNNEI. The CDR3 region has the DNA TGTGCCAGCAACAGGGACAATAACTATGGCTACACCTTC. Translated: CASNRDNNYGYTF.

This rearrangement joins TRBV5-1 to TRBJ2-7; D is possibly TRBD1 (6 bases). The CDR3 length is 14 residues. The germline gives CDR1 SGHRS, CDR2 YFSETQ. With 5 bases removed from V and 7 bases from J, the gap between germline ends came to 19 bases. The CDR3 region is CASSPDRPSGEQYF. For the CDR3, the DNA is TGCGCCAGCAGTCCGGACAGACCCTCTGGGGAGCAGTACTTC. The variable domain in full, with the rest retrieved from reference TRBV5-1 and TRBJ2-7, is KAGVTQTPRYLIKTRGQQVTLSCSPISGHRSVSWYQQTPGQGLQFLFEYFSETQRNKGNFPGRFSGRQFSNSRSEMNVSTLELGDSALYLCASSPDRPSGEQYFGPGTRLTVT.

This chain links TRBV9 with TRBJ2-7; 8 nucleotides align to TRBD1. CDR1 and CDR2 from the germline V gene are SGDLS and YYNGEE. The trim removed 4 bases at V and 3 bases at J, leaving 12 bases unmatched. The CDR3 loop spans 16 amino acids. CDR3 coding DNA: TGTGCCAGCAGCCCGCGACAGGGGCCCACCTTCTACGAGCAGTACTTC. It codes for CASSPRQGPTFYEQYF.

The chain has TRBV12-1 and TRBJ2-1; the table's D call, TRBD2, was not checked against the DNA. TRBV12-1 is deemed a pseudogene. This CDR3 is 20 amino acids long. The CDR3 reads CASSFVPDYRTSGRVNEQFF. The CDR3 DNA is TGTGCCAGCAGCTTTGTCCCAGATTATCGGACTAGCGGGAGGGTCAATGAGCAGTTCTTC.